The 8 T cell receptor beta chains below come from one sample, sequenced in a study of CD8+ T cells in alopecia areata. Following extraction, RNA underwent reverse transcription to cDNA, which served as the sequencing template. Profiling relied on immunoSEQ multiplex PCR, and the TCRdb table lists in-frame clones only, not all of them. This sample has 90,000 to 130,000 clones, with roughly 64% found just once. The sequenced material came from CD8+ T cells sorted from blood. These receptors all stem from a human donor in good health.

The rearrangement links TRBV9 to TRBJ1-6; D remains unclear. CDR3 size: 16 residues. The V and J ends lost 1 base and 0 bases respectively, with 8 bases between them. Germline-derived CDR1 and CDR2 are SGDLS and YYNGEE. The CDR3 loop reads CASSVSDSSYNSPLHF. Here the CDR3 DNA reads TGTGCCAGCAGCGTATCTGATAGCTCCTATAATTCACCCCTCCACTTT.

This clone was counted only a few times. The chain couples TRBV6-5 to TRBJ1-5; D call uncertain. V was clipped by 6 bases and J by 4 bases, with 10 bases between them. The CDR3 consists of 13 residues. CDR1 is MNHEY, CDR2 SVGAGI, per germline. The CDR3 bases are TGTGCCAGCAGCTTAGTATTGAATCAGCCCCAGCATTTT. As protein: CASSLVLNQPQHF.

The genes are TRBV5-6 and TRBJ2-7; tentatively, D is TRBD2 (5 bases). Per the germline V gene, CDR1 is SGHDT and CDR2 is YYEEEE. The germline V and J ends were trimmed by 1 base and 5 bases, with 7 bases remaining between them. There are 12 residues in the CDR3. CDR3 amino acids: CASSLRRNEQYF. The DNA for the CDR3 is TGTGCCAGCAGCTTGAGGAGGAACGAGCAGTACTTC.

Concerning this clone: Other DNA sequences in the sample encode the same CDR3. Written as DNA, the CDR3 is TGTGCCAGCAGCCTCAGCTCCTACAATGAGCAGTTCTTC. It is translated as CASSLSSYNEQFF. The V call is TRBV5-6, the J call TRBJ2-1; D is unclear. Between the trimmed V and J ends, which lost 4 bases and 0 bases, there was a span of 5 bases. The germline V gene encodes CDR1 SGHDT and CDR2 YYEEEE. This CDR3 has 13 residues.

This chain connects TRBV30 to TRBJ1-3; D might be TRBD1 (5 bases). Looked up from germline, CDR1 is GTSNPN and CDR2 is SVGIG (reference sequence). Trimming removed 0 bases at V and 0 bases at J, with 12 bases between. The CDR3 has 16 residues. CDR3 in amino acids: CAWSVTGAFSGNTIYF. In nucleotides, the CDR3 is TGTGCCTGGAGTGTCACAGGAGCCTTCTCTGGAAACACCATATATTTT.

In this sample, this clone turned up a few times. V and J are TRBV2 and TRBJ2-7; TRBD1 aligns across 7 bases. V lost 8 bases, J lost 0 bases, and 4 bases stayed unmatched. Germline CDR1 SNHLY, CDR2 FYNNEI. This CDR3 contains 13 residues. The CDR3 protein is CASRRDSSYEQYF. Here the CDR3 DNA reads TGTGCCAGCCGCCGGGACAGCTCCTACGAGCAGTACTTC.

The chain has TRBV9 and TRBJ2-7, with 8 bases matching TRBD2. Germline V CDR1 and CDR2: SGDLS, YYNGEE. The CDR3 loop spans 15 amino acids. J gave up 3 bases and V 0 bases, and 5 bases lay outside the gene matches. Here the CDR3 reads CASSVAAGDNYEQYF. CDR3 sequence (DNA): TGTGCCAGCAGCGTAGCAGCGGGGGACAACTACGAGCAGTACTTC.

This clone was detected once. Other DNA sequences from this sample encode an identical CDR3 as well. V is TRBV2 and J is TRBJ2-7; no firm D call. Germline V gene sequence: CDR1 SNHLY, CDR2 FYNNEI. Trimming pared 6 bases from V and 1 base from J, leaving 4 bases between. The CDR3 runs to 11 residues. CDR3 in DNA: TGTGCCAGCAGGGAATCCTACGAGCAGTACTTC. This sequence encodes CASRESYEQYF.